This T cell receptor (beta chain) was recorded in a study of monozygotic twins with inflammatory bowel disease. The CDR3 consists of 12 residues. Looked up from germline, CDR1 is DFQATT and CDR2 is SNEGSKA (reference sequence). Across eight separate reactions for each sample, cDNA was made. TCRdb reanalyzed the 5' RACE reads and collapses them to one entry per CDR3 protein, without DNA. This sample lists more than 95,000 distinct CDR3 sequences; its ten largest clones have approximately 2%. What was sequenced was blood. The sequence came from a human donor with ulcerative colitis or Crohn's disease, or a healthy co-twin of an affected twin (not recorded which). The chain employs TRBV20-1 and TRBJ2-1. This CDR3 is CSANKVGNEQFF.